A single sample gave rise to the 13 T cell receptor beta chains below, sequenced in a study of cytomegalovirus exposure and HLA in healthy donors. The primer mix had 60 Vbeta and 13 Jbeta primers. Using immunoSEQ multiplex PCR, the repertoire was profiled, and TCRdb retains in-frame clones only, with some absent. This sample has about 160,000 clones, with 60% to 80% found just once. Material for sequencing was PBMCs. Receptor source: a man between 18 and 35 years old in good health and CMV-seropositive.

This chain connects TRBV7-8 to TRBJ2-1, with D possibly matching TRBD2 (7 bases). This CDR3 has 17 amino acids. Germline values: CDR1 SGHVS, CDR2 FQNEAQ. The ends were cut back, 4 bases at V and 6 bases at J, with 22 bases in the middle. This CDR3 is CASSSFSGGIVGNEQFF. CDR3 coding DNA: TGTGCCAGCAGCTCGTTCTCGGGGGGCATCGTGGGCAATGAGCAGTTCTTC.

The gene calls are TRBV9 and TRBJ1-2; D remains ambiguous. This CDR3 has 15 residues. V lost 0 bases, J lost 1 base, and 10 bases lay in between. Germline V gene sequence: CDR1 SGDLS, CDR2 YYNGEE. This CDR3 reads CASSVASRGNYGYTF. CDR3 in DNA: TGTGCCAGCAGCGTAGCGTCCCGGGGTAACTATGGCTACACCTTC.

The chain links TRBV6-4 to TRBJ1-2, with a weak D call TRBD1 (5 bases). This CDR3 comprises 14 residues. Trimming removed 4 bases at V and 3 bases at J, with 12 bases between. Germline V gene sequence: CDR1 MRHNA, CDR2 SNTAGT. CDR3 in DNA: TGTGCCAGCAGTGCGCTCGGGGGGGACTATGGCTACACCTTC. It yields the protein CASSALGGDYGYTF.

The J gene is TRBJ1-3, the V gene TRBV5-8; D unclear. CDR1 SGHTS and CDR2 YDEGEE come from the germline V gene. V was trimmed by 5 bases and J by 0 bases, leaving 12 bases between them. This CDR3 is built from 15 residues. CDR3 region: CASRLGGHSGNTIYF. CDR3 nucleotides: TGTGCCAGCAGACTGGGTGGGCACTCTGGAAACACCATATATTTT.

The chain recombines TRBV2 with TRBJ1-2; tentative D call: TRBD1 (5 bases). CDR3 size: 16 residues. The germline CDR1 and CDR2 sequences are SNHLY and FYNNEI. Trimming shortened V by 7 bases and J by 4 bases, and 22 bases separated the two germline ends. The CDR3 DNA follows: TGTGCCAGCACCGAGTGGGTAGGCAGGGAAGTCTATGGCTACACCTTC. Translated, it gives CASTEWVGREVYGYTF.

V and J are TRBV10-3 and TRBJ2-2, with 8 nucleotides matching TRBD1. Germline values: CDR1 ENHRY, CDR2 SYGVKD. V lost 10 bases and J lost 3; bases outside the gene matches: 10. This CDR3 spans 15 amino acids. The CDR3 coding sequence is TGTGCCACAACGGTGGGGACAGGATACACCGGGGAGCTGTTTTTT. It translates to CATTVGTGYTGELFF.

The chain combines TRBV9 with TRBJ2-3; tentative D call: TRBD2 (6 bases). Per germline, CDR1 SGDLS and CDR2 YYNGEE. Deletions cut 0 bases from V and 1 base from J, with 21 bases between. CDR3 size: 19 residues. CDR3 sequence: CASSVATQSRGTGTDTQYF. The CDR3 coding sequence is TGTGCCAGCAGCGTAGCTACTCAATCCCGGGGGACTGGCACAGATACGCAGTATTTT.

The V call is TRBV5-1, the J call TRBJ2-2, with TRBD2 identical over 8 bases. Per germline, CDR1 SGHRS and CDR2 YFSETQ. Losses at the gene ends were 0 bases for V and 0 bases for J; bases not matched to a gene: 10. The CDR3 has 19 residues. CDR3 in DNA: TGCGCCAGCAGCTTGGGCCCCCATCGGGGGGGCCCGAACACCGGGGAGCTGTTTTTT. It yields the protein CASSLGPHRGGPNTGELFF.

The CDR3, as DNA: TGTGCCAGCAGCCCTAGCTACAACCAAGAGACCCAGTACTTC. This gives the protein CASSPSYNQETQYF. The V call is TRBV7-2, the J call TRBJ2-5; perhaps TRBD2 as D (5 bases). V lost 5 bases and J 0 bases, leaving 10 bases between the germline ends. The CDR3 loop spans 14 amino acids. Per germline, CDR1 SGHTA and CDR2 FQGNSA.

The chain recombines TRBV7-2 with TRBJ2-3, with a tentative D call TRBD1 (6 bases). The CDR3 is 13 amino acids. CDR1 and CDR2 (germline): SGHTA, FQGNSA. Trimming took 5 bases from V and 14 from J, leaving 20 bases between them. The CDR3 region is CASSPGDRSSGYF. In DNA, the CDR3 is TGTGCCAGCAGCCCCGGAGACAGGTCCTCCGGGTATTTT.

This CDR3 is CATSRDASAGERGYTF. The CDR3 DNA sequence: TGTGCCACCAGCAGAGATGCGTCGGCAGGGGAGAGGGGCTACACCTTC. The J gene is TRBJ1-2, the V gene TRBV15; D may be TRBD1 (6 bases). V lost 0 bases and J 8 bases, leaving 19 bases between the germline ends. The CDR3 loop spans 16 amino acids. Per the germline V gene, CDR1 is LNHNV and CDR2 is YYDKDF (reference sequence).

V and J are TRBV5-6 and TRBJ1-5; D uncertain. The V end was cut by 3 bases, the J end by 0 bases, with 10 bases between. The CDR3 length is 15 residues. Germline V gene data show CDR1 as SGHDT and CDR2 as YYEEEE. CDR3: CASSSRGYSNQPQHF. CDR3 DNA sequence: TGTGCCAGCAGCTCCCGGGGTTATAGCAATCAGCCCCAGCATTTT.

This chain uses TRBV7-8 with TRBJ1-4; 7 positions agree with TRBD1. Germline V gives CDR1 SGHVS, CDR2 FQNEAQ. This CDR3 comprises 18 residues. The V gene end was trimmed by 5 bases and the J gene end by 0 bases; junction bases not matched to a gene: 12. Written as DNA, the CDR3 is TGTGCCAGCAGCGGACGACAGGGACCAGTTGCAACTAATGAAAAACTGTTTTTT. It encodes CASSGRQGPVATNEKLFF.